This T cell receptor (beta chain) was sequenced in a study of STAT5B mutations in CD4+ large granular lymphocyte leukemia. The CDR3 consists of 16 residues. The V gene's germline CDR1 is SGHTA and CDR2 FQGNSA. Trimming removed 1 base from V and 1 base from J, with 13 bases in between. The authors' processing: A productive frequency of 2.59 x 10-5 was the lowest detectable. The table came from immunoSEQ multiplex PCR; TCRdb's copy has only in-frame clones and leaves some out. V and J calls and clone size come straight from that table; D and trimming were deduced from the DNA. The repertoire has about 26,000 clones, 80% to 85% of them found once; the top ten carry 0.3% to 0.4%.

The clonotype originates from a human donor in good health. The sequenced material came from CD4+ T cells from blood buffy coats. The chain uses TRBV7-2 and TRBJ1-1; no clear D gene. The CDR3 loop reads CASSLVFPAGNTEAFF. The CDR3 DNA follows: TGTGCCAGCAGCTTAGTTTTCCCAGCAGGGAACACTGAAGCTTTCTTT.